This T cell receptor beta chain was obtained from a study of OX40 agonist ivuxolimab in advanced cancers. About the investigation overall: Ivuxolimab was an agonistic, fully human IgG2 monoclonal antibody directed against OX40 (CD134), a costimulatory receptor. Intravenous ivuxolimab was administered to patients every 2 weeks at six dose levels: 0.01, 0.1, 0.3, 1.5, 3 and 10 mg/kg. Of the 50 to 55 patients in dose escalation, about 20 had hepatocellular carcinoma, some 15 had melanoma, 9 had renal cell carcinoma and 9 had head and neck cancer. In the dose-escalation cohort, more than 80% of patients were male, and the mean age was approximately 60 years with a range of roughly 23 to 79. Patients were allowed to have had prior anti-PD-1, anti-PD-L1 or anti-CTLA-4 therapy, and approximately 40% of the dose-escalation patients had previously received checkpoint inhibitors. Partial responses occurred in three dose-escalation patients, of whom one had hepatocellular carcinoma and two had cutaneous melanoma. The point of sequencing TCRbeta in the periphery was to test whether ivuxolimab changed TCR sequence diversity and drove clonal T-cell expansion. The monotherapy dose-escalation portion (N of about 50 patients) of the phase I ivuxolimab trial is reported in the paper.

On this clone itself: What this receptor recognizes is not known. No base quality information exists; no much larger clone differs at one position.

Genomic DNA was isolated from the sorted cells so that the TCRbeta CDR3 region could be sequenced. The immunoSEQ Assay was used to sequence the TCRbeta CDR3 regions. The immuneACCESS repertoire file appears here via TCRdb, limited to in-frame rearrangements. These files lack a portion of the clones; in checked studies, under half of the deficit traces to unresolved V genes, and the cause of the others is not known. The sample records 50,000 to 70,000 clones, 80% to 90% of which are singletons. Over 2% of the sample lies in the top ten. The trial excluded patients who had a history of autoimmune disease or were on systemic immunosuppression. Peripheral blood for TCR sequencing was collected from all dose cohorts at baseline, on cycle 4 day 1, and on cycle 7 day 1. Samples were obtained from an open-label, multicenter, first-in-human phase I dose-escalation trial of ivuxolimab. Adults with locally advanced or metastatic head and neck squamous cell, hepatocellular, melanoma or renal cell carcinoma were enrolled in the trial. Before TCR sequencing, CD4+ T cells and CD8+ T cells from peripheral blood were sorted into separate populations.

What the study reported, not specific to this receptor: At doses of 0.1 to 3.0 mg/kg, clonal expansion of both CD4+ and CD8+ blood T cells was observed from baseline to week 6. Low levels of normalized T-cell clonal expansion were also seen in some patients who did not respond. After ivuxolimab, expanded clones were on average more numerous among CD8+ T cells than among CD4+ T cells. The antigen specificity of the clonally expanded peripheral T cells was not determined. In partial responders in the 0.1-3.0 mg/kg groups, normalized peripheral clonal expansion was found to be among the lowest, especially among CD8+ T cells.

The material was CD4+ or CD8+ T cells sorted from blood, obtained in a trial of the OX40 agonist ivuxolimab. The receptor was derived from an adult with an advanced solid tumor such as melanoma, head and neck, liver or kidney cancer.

Here is the DNA: TGCGCCAGCATTCCGGGTTTTCCCTCCTACGAGCAGTACTTC. It is translated as CASIPGFPSYEQYF. The receptor chain draws on TRBV5-1 and TRBJ2-7; no D gene call is confident. CDR1 SGHRS and CDR2 YFSETQ are derived from the germline V gene. The CDR3 has 14 amino acids, counting the end cysteine and phenylalanine. Only the CDR3 DNA stays, 42 bases, in frame from base 1. V and J are truncated by 6 bases and 0 bases respectively, leaving an intervening sequence of 13 bases.